The 23 T cell receptor beta chains listed next were all sequenced from one sample in a study of blood T cell repertoires in COVID-19. Using immunoSEQ multiplex PCR, the repertoire was profiled, and TCRdb retains in-frame clones only, with some absent. The sample consists of about 240,000 clones, about 80% of them appearing once. Material for sequencing was peripheral blood. The source is a woman older than 75 with acute or convalescent COVID-19.

The CDR3 DNA is TGTGCCAGCAGTGATCTCCCGGGGAACACCGGGGAGCTGTTTTTT. The encoded protein is CASSDLPGNTGELFF. V is TRBV6-1 and J is TRBJ2-2; D gene ambiguous. The germline V gene has CDR1 MNHNS and CDR2 SASEGT. Trimming removed 3 bases from V and 1 base from J, with 9 bases in between. The CDR3 runs to 15 residues.

This chain links TRBV7-6 with TRBJ2-2, with D unresolved. This CDR3 contains 16 residues. Germline lookup yields CDR1 SGHVS and CDR2 FNYEAQ. The V gene lost 4 bases and the J gene lost 1 base, with 13 bases spanning the gap. Here the CDR3 reads CASSSRQDLNTGELFF. Written as DNA, the CDR3 is TGTGCCAGCAGCTCGCGACAAGACCTGAACACCGGGGAGCTGTTTTTT.

The J gene is TRBJ1-5, the V gene TRBV7-2, with 7 bases fitting TRBD1. With V trimmed by 4 bases and J by 0 bases, 15 bases remained unmatched. This CDR3 contains 19 residues. The germline V gene encodes CDR1 SGHTA and CDR2 FQGNSA. CDR3 in DNA: TGTGCCAGCAGCTCCTCCGACAGGGCCACGCTATATAGCAATCAGCCCCAGCATTTT. It encodes CASSSSDRATLYSNQPQHF. Combining the CDR3 with reference TRBV7-2 and TRBJ1-5 gives the whole variable domain GAGVSQSPSNKVTEKGKDVELRCDPISGHTALYWYRQSLGQGLEFLIYFQGNSAPDKSGLPSDRFSAERTGGSVSTLTIQRTQQEDSAVYLCASSSSDRATLYSNQPQHFGDGTRLSIL.

A few counts support this clone. The chain carries TRBV11-2 and TRBJ1-1, with 8 nucleotides matching TRBD1. Germline V CDR1 and CDR2: SGHAT, FQNNGV. The CDR3 length is 14 residues. With V trimmed by 5 bases and J by 6 bases, 8 bases remained unmatched. The CDR3, as DNA: TGTGCCAGCAGCCCAGGGACAGGTAACGCTGAAGCTTTCTTT. The encoded protein is CASSPGTGNAEAFF.

The chain has TRBV11-2 and TRBJ1-1, with D unclear. Germline V gene data show CDR1 as SGHAT and CDR2 as FQNNGV. There are 16 residues in the CDR3. Deletions cut 6 bases from V and 2 bases from J, with 19 bases between. The CDR3 sequence: CASSLMTGILNTEAFF. As DNA, the CDR3 is TGTGCCAGCAGTTTGATGACCGGGATCCTCAACACTGAAGCTTTCTTT.

V is TRBV13 and J is TRBJ1-1, with a possible D match to TRBD1 (5 bases). The germline gives CDR1 PRHDT, CDR2 FYEKMQ (reference sequence). CDR3 length: 18 amino acids. The germline V and J ends were trimmed by 5 bases and 1 base, with 23 bases remaining between them. The CDR3 DNA is TGTGCCAGCAGCCCAAGCTTTGGGGCCTGGGGGGGGAACACTGAAGCTTTCTTT. Protein product: CASSPSFGAWGGNTEAFF.

This clone appeared a single time. V usage is TRBV18 and J usage is TRBJ1-2, with D tentatively TRBD1 (6 bases). Per germline, CDR1 KGHSH and CDR2 LQKENI. The CDR3 contains 14 residues. With 2 bases removed from V and 3 bases from J, the gap between germline ends came to 10 bases. The CDR3 region is CASSPIEGDYGYTF. The CDR3 DNA is TGTGCCAGCTCACCAATAGAGGGGGACTATGGCTACACCTTC. Combining the CDR3 with reference TRBV18 and TRBJ1-2 gives the whole variable domain NAGVMQNPRHLVRRRGQEARLRCSPMKGHSHVYWYRQLPEEGLKFMVYLQKENIIDESGMPKERFSAEFPKEGPSILRIQQVVRGDSAAYFCASSPIEGDYGYTFGSGTRLTVV.

The genes are TRBV28 and TRBJ2-3, with a tentative D call TRBD2 (5 bases). Germline values: CDR1 MDHEN, CDR2 SYDVKM. This CDR3 region has 17 residues. Trimming removed 6 bases at V and 2 bases at J, with 21 bases between. DNA of the CDR3: TGTGCCAGCAGCTTAGGGTGGGCGGTCGGGAACACAGATACGCAGTATTTT. Amino acids: CASSLGWAVGNTDTQYF.

This sequence joins TRBV28 and TRBJ1-1, with D tentatively TRBD1 (5 bases). This CDR3 is 17 amino acids long. V dropped 4 bases and J dropped 1 base, with 19 bases sitting between them. CDR1 is MDHEN and CDR2 is SYDVKM in the germline V gene. CDR3 sequence (DNA): TGTGCCAGCAGTTGGGTTACCTATCGGGGGAGGAACACTGAAGCTTTCTTT. It is translated as CASSWVTYRGRNTEAFF.

The V gene is TRBV9, the J gene TRBJ2-3, with 8 positions matching TRBD2. Germline lookup yields CDR1 SGDLS and CDR2 YYNGEE. The CDR3 has 16 amino acids. The ends lost 0 bases at V and 2 bases at J; junction bases unmatched: 5. The CDR3 DNA sequence: TGTGCCAGCAGCGTAGGTTGGCGGGGGGACACAGATACGCAGTATTTT. As protein: CASSVGWRGDTDTQYF.

A remark on this clone: At one boundary the junction diverges from the germline segment, which might be a read error. This chain joins TRBV28 and TRBJ2-7; the match to TRBD1 covers 9 bases. Germline V CDR1 and CDR2: MDHEN, SYDVKM. The CDR3 totals 15 residues. The CDR3, as DNA: TGTGCCAGCGCCTTTTCCGGGACAGGGTCCTCCGAGCAGTACTTC. This codes for CASAFSGTGSSEQYF.

The rearrangement joins TRBV19 to TRBJ1-2; tentatively, D is TRBD1 (6 bases). The CDR3 has 14 amino acids. Trimming cost V 5 bases and J 4 bases, with 14 bases left between them. Germline V gene lookup returns CDR1 LNHDA and CDR2 SQIVND (reference sequence). CDR3 in DNA: TGTGCCAGTAGTCCCCCCCAGGGGACCTATGGCTACACCTTC. Protein: CASSPPQGTYGYTF.

At least ten counts were recorded for this clone. The sample has other DNA sequences that encode this CDR3 too. The V gene is TRBV28, the J gene TRBJ2-7, with 11 nucleotides matching TRBD1. V shed 6 bases, J shed 5 bases, and the junction held 3 bases outside the gene matches. The germline V gene encodes CDR1 MDHEN and CDR2 SYDVKM. This CDR3 spans 13 amino acids. This CDR3 is CASRRTGGNEQYF. Written as DNA, the CDR3 is TGTGCCAGCAGGCGGACAGGGGGCAACGAGCAGTACTTC.

This chain links TRBV7-9 with TRBJ2-7; D remains unclear. Per the germline V gene, CDR1 is SEHNR and CDR2 is FQNEAQ (reference sequence). V lost 5 bases, J lost 6 bases, and 11 bases lay in between. This CDR3 region has 12 residues. This CDR3 reads CASSLLSGEQYF. The CDR3 nucleotides read TGTGCCAGCAGCCTTCTTTCGGGCGAGCAGTACTTC.

This clone was picked up one time. The genes are TRBV19 and TRBJ1-3, with unresolved D. The CDR3 has 15 residues. With 4 bases removed from V and 0 bases from J, the gap between germline ends came to 10 bases. Per germline, CDR1 LNHDA and CDR2 SQIVND (reference sequence). The CDR3: CASSRNGVSGNTIYF. CDR3 DNA: TGTGCCAGTAGTAGAAACGGGGTCTCTGGAAACACCATATATTTT.

This clone was seen a single time. The genes are TRBV5-1 and TRBJ1-1; 9 nucleotides line up with TRBD1. The CDR3 has 15 residues. Germline V gene lookup returns CDR1 SGHRS and CDR2 YFSETQ. V lost 3 bases, J lost 1 base, and 4 bases stayed unmatched. CDR3 sequence: CASSSVTGGNTEAFF. The CDR3 region has the DNA TGCGCCAGCAGCTCCGTGACAGGGGGGAACACTGAAGCTTTCTTT.

The rearrangement links TRBV2 to TRBJ1-2; 10 nucleotides align to TRBD1. The junction had 8 bases not matched to a gene; V was cut back by 6 bases and J by 4 bases. This CDR3 has 15 residues. Germline loops: CDR1 SNHLY, CDR2 FYNNEI. The CDR3 region has the DNA TGTGCCAGCAGAGAACGGGACAGGGGATTCTATGGCTACACCTTC. It specifies CASRERDRGFYGYTF.

This clone was detected only once. The chain carries TRBV18 and TRBJ2-7, with 7 bases aligning to TRBD1. CDR3 length equals 16 residues. Per the germline V gene, CDR1 is KGHSH and CDR2 is LQKENI. V lost 3 bases and J lost 6; bases outside the gene matches: 14. The CDR3 here is CASSPTTGILTSEQYF. In nucleotides, the CDR3 is TGTGCCAGCTCACCGACGACAGGGATTCTCACGAGCGAGCAGTACTTC.

The chain joins TRBV6-6 to TRBJ1-4; perhaps TRBD1 as D (6 bases). V lost 7 bases to trimming and J lost 8 bases, with 17 bases between them. The germline V gene has CDR1 MNHNY and CDR2 SVGAGI (reference sequence). There are 14 residues in the CDR3. The CDR3 is CASKSAGDLEKLFF. The CDR3 nucleotides read TGTGCCAGCAAAAGTGCAGGGGATTTAGAAAAACTGTTTTTT.

CDR3 DNA sequence: TGTGCCACCGGACAGGGGACAAACACAGATACGCAGTATTTT. As protein: CATGQGTNTDTQYF. The chain recombines TRBV2 with TRBJ2-3; 9 bases are shared with TRBD1. With V trimmed by 10 bases and J by 2 bases, 7 bases remained unmatched. The CDR3 length is 14 residues. Germline lookup yields CDR1 SNHLY and CDR2 FYNNEI.

Only a few counts were recorded for this clone. This chain links TRBV19 with TRBJ1-6, with D perhaps TRBD1 (5 bases). V lost 5 bases to trimming and J lost 7 bases, with 18 bases between them. In germline, CDR1 is LNHDA, CDR2 SQIVND (reference sequence). CDR3 length: 16 residues. The CDR3 DNA is TGTGCCAGTAGTGCCTCCGGAGGGGTGGGGAATTCACCCCTCCACTTT. Amino acid sequence: CASSASGGVGNSPLHF. The full variable domain, completed using reference TRBV19 and TRBJ1-6, is DGGITQSPKYLFRKEGQNVTLSCEQNLNHDAMYWYRQDPGQGLRLIYYSQIVNDFQKGDIAEGYSVSREKKESFPLTVTSAQKNPTAFYLCASSASGGVGNSPLHFGNGTRLTVT.

This chain links TRBV4-1 with TRBJ1-2; no clear D. Germline V gene sequence: CDR1 MGHRA, CDR2 YSYEKL. This CDR3 is 17 amino acids long. Trimming removed 3 bases from V and 0 bases from J, with 17 bases in between. DNA of the CDR3: TGCGCCAGCAGCCAGAGGTGGCAGCCGGGGACTAACTATGGCTACACCTTC. Translating gives CASSQRWQPGTNYGYTF.

The chain recombines TRBV27 with TRBJ2-7; D is perhaps TRBD1 (5 bases). In germline, CDR1 is MNHEY, CDR2 SMNVEV (reference sequence). The CDR3 has 10 amino acids. V shed 6 bases and J shed 7 bases, with 7 bases lying between them. This chain's CDR3 is CASRGREQYF. The DNA of the CDR3 is TGTGCCAGCAGGGGGCGGGAGCAGTACTTC.